This T cell receptor beta chain was identified during a study of identical twins (dated by TCRdb to the mid-2010s). In terms of the full investigation: To test whether fetal clonotypes persist, the study used deep sequencing on TCR alpha and beta repertoires from monozygotic twins, unrelated adults of various ages, and cord blood. Replicate twin experiments were performed at different times using different library preparation protocols to rule out contamination.

Broader findings and caveats from the paper: Compared with coincidental sharing between unrelated individuals, an excess of low generation-probability sequences was observed among out-of-frame TCR alpha sequences shared between twins. Invariant T cells such as MAIT and iNKT could partly confound zero-insertion analyses, although diverse VJ usage argued against such confounding for most clonotypes. In monozygotic twins, out-of-frame TCR alpha sharing was systematically underestimated by recombination models, although the models agreed with sharing between unrelated individuals. The excess sharing between twins in beta out-of-frame sequences was weaker because fewer shared sequences reduced the signal-to-noise ratio. Abundant cord blood beta clonotypes had fewer insertions, young adult naive repertoires showed a similar but weaker trend, and memory repertoires showed no such trend. Because the same donors could not be followed over many years, conclusions were based on cross-sectional statistical analysis.

The library was made by 5' RACE. The run used an Illumina HiSeq 2000. Template switching introduced a universal primer binding site; the final cDNA contained a unique molecular identifier, enabling accurate counting of TCR cDNA molecules. Specific primers in the conserved constant-segment region were used to synthesize first-strand cDNA for the TCR alpha and beta chains. To control for contamination, each cDNA library was double barcoded with a SMART-Mk sample barcode plus Illumina barcodes. TruSeq adapter sequences, together with Illumina sample barcodes, were added in two successive PCR steps. TCR alpha and beta cDNA libraries were sequenced on the Illumina HiSeq platform with custom primers. Under the source paper's analysis protocol: Unique molecular identifiers were extracted from raw reads with MiGEC, and CDR3 positions were determined with MiXCR. For each individual, recombination models were inferred using an EM algorithm with the repgenHMM and IGoR tools. The analysis of shared clonotypes was done with the tcR package in R, with sharing normalized by the product of cloneset sizes. To study raw recombination free of thymic and clonal selection effects, out-of-frame nonproductive sequences were analyzed. The public reads were reprocessed in TCRdb via fastp at Q25 and MiXCR, keeping in-frame beta chains. A single entry per CDR3 protein holds the most common genes and DNA from its merged rows. These V and J calls rely on TCRdb rather than the paper's analysis. This sample has around 500,000 distinct CDR3 sequences in its table, and 11% to 15% of those were observed once. The ten largest account for around 0.52% of the sample.

All donors were healthy Caucasians. Three pairs of female monozygotic twins, all aged roughly 18 to 29 years, made up the twin cohort. CD4+ and CD8+ T cell populations were isolated with positive isolation kits from Invitrogen. Concerning this clonotype: Its recognized antigen is unknown. Nothing much larger sits one base from this clone, and base qualities are not available.

V gives up 1 base and J gives up 9 bases, and the segment between their germline ends measures 10 bases. The germline V gene encodes CDR1 MNHEY and CDR2 SMNVEV (reference sequence). Inclusive of the bounding cysteine and phenylalanine, the CDR3 is 13 residues long. CDR3 DNA only is kept here, 39 bases in frame from base 1. The sample was also linked to a second study, of yellow fever vaccine responses in identical twins. Looking at the second paper: According to the authors, in identical twins the way T cells responded to vaccination appeared partly convergent and partly personalized. Focusing on identical twins, the study followed the T cell clones that responded to the vaccine, and did so with precision.

This sequence originates from a woman aged 18-29 years in good health. The sequenced material came from CD4+ T cells sorted from blood. This sequence uses TRBV27 and TRBJ2-4; a tentative D match to TRBD2 spans 5 bases. The DNA sequence is as follows: TGTGCCAGCAGTTTATTAGCTCGGGGCATTCAGTACTTC. This translates into CASSLLARGIQYF.